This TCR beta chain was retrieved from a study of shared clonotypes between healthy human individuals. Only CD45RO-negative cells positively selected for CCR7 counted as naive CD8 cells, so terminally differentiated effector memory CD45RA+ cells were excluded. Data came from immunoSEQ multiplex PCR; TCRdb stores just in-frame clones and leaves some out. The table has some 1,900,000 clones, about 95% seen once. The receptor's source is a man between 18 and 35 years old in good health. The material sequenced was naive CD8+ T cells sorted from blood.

The CDR3 DNA reads TGTGCCAGCAGTGAAATTACAGCGGGGCCTAGCACAGATACGCAGTATTTT. This encodes CASSEITAGPSTDTQYF. The chain carries TRBV2 and TRBJ2-3, with 7 bases lining up with TRBD2. This CDR3 comprises 17 residues. Per the germline V gene, CDR1 is SNHLY and CDR2 is FYNNEI. The junction had 8 bases not matched to a gene; V was cut back by 2 bases and J by 0 bases.